This T cell receptor beta chain was identified during a study of vaccination and CD4 T cells after COVID-19. Looking at the study overall: Cultures serving as controls received a peptide pool (CEFX or HIV-1 Nef) or no peptide.

Between the trimmed V and J ends, which lost 4 bases and 5 bases, there was a span of 8 bases. The germline V gene has CDR1 MGHDK and CDR2 SYGVNS. The CDR3 contains 12 residues. Cultured CD4+ T cells had their DNA profiled by the Oncomine TCR Beta short-read assay. Via MiXCR, TCRdb re-called the PCR reads, giving one row per CDR3 protein. In the table there are about 3,600 distinct CDR3 sequences, under 30% of which are singletons. As for this clonotype: Its antigen is undetermined.

Treatment denoted: approximately nine-day PBMC culture with coronavirus spike peptide pools or control peptides (ViraFEST assay). These CD4+ T cells came from an unexposed donor, sampled before the COVID-19 pandemic (2011-2018). Where cell yield allowed, unexposed-donor CD4+ T cells were probed with SARS-CoV-2 S/N and four cold-coronavirus spikes. The clonotype comes from a human donor in good health. Specimen: CD4+ T cells from blood, cultured in vitro. V is TRBV25-1 and J is TRBJ2-5, with D perhaps matching TRBD1 or TRBD2 (5 bases each). CDR3 loop: CASSGGIETQYF. CDR3 sequence (DNA): TGTGCCAGCAGTGGGGGGATCGAGACCCAGTACTTC. Drawing the rest from reference TRBV25-1 and TRBJ2-5, the complete variable domain is EADIYQTPRYLVIGTGKKITLECSQTMGHDKMYWYQQDPGMELHLIHYSYGVNSTEKGDLSSESTVSRIRTEHFPLTLESARPSHTSQYLCASSGGIETQYFGPGTRLLVL.